Below are 14 T cell receptor beta chains sequenced from a single sample in a study of CD8+CD57+ T cells in acquired aplastic anemia. Template material for TCR beta VDJ and CDR3 profiling consisted of genomic DNA. TCRdb used MiXCR to reprocess the reads, holding one entry per CDR3 protein. In the table there are 260,000 or so distinct CDR3 sequences, roughly 82% of which are singletons. All sequencing subjects had displayed CD8+CD57+ cell expansion on flow cytometry. The specimen sequenced was sorted CD4+, CD8+, or CD8+CD57+ T cells (not recorded which) from PBMCs. The receptors come from a human donor with aplastic anemia.

J is TRBJ1-1 and V is TRBV7-2, with D hard to call. The CDR3 loop spans 12 amino acids. V lost 8 bases and J 5 bases, leaving 12 bases between the germline ends. The germline V gene has CDR1 SGHTA and CDR2 FQGNSA. CDR3 in DNA: TGTGCCAGCGCAAGGGCGGGGACTGAAGCTTTCTTT. Its protein is CASARAGTEAFF.

The table lists this clonotype with a count of one. This CDR3 is missing its conserved last phenylalanine or tryptophan, likely due to a read error. The chain couples TRBV7-3 to TRBJ2-5; TRBD2 is a possible D gene (6 bases). The V end lost 11 bases, the J end lost 9 bases, and 19 bases lay between the germline ends. Germline CDR1 and CDR2: SGHTA and FQGTGA. The CDR3 consists of 12 residues. DNA for the CDR3: TGTGCCGGACCGAGGGAGGCCAAGGCCCAGTACTAC. It encodes CAGPREAKAQYY.

A single count supports this clonotype. The V gene is TRBV5-5, the J gene TRBJ2-2; D gene uncertain. CDR3 length: 12 amino acids. In germline, CDR1 is SGHKS, CDR2 YYEKEE (reference sequence). V lost 2 bases and J 9 bases, leaving 8 bases between the germline ends. The CDR3 loop reads CASSFTLRELFF. CDR3 sequence (DNA): TGTGCCAGCAGCTTCACTCTACGGGAGCTGTTTTTT.

The chain uses TRBV11-3 and TRBJ1-1, with no clear D. Trimming stripped 3 bases from V and 1 base from J, with 12 bases between. The CDR3 contains 15 residues. Per the germline V gene, CDR1 is SGHNT and CDR2 is YENEEA. The CDR3 sequence is CASSFSGLRNTEAFF. The CDR3 DNA reads as TGTGCCAGCAGCTTTAGCGGGTTGAGGAACACTGAAGCTTTCTTT.

This clonotype occurred a few times. V usage is TRBV2 and J usage is TRBJ2-7, with 11 bases aligning to TRBD2. The CDR3 loop spans 14 amino acids. Germline lookup yields CDR1 SNHLY and CDR2 FYNNEI. The ends lost 7 bases at V and 3 bases at J; junction bases unmatched: 5. The CDR3 region has the DNA TGTGCCAGCACGTTAGCGGGAGGGAACTACGAGCAGTACGTC. Encoded protein: CASTLAGGNYEQYV.

Comments on this clonotype: Since the CDR3 does not end with the conserved phenylalanine or tryptophan, this likely comes from a read error. The rearrangement joins TRBV7-9 to TRBJ2-3, with TRBD2 as a possible D gene (6 bases). V was shortened by 6 bases and J by 10 bases, with 17 bases between the two germline ends. The germline V gene has CDR1 SEHNR and CDR2 FQNEAQ (reference sequence). The CDR3 contains 13 residues. The CDR3 sequence is CASRAGGTGAQYL. The CDR3 DNA reads as TGTGCCAGCAGGGCCGGGGGAACGGGTGCGCAGTATTTG.

With respect to this clonotype: The conserved final phenylalanine or tryptophan is absent from the CDR3, which likely points to a read error. No DNA is shown, since the ends of the CDR3 on it are uncertain; the CDR3 is the one TCRdb lists. This chain uses TRBV2 with TRBJ1-6. With termini counted, the CDR3 has 16 amino acids. Germline loops: CDR1 SNHLY, CDR2 FYNNEI. The CDR3 protein is CASSDGEGHEHSPGPV.

Notes on this clonotype: The CDR3 ends on some other residue instead of the conserved phenylalanine or tryptophan, so this is likely a read error. Because the CDR3's place on the DNA is in doubt, the DNA is left out and the CDR3 is given as listed by TCRdb. The genes are TRBV7-9 and TRBJ2-3; TRBD1 is taken as the D call from the table, unchecked against the DNA. The CDR3 has 13 residues if both end residues are counted. Germline CDR1 and CDR2: SEHNR and FQNEAQ (reference sequence). The CDR3 loop is CASGDGATDNKYI.

This rearrangement joins TRBV7-9 to TRBJ1-1; D is possibly TRBD1 (5 bases). This CDR3 is built from 13 residues. The V gene's germline CDR1 is SEHNR and CDR2 FQNEAQ (reference sequence). Trimming removed 2 bases at V and 13 bases at J, with 17 bases between. This CDR3 reads CASSLQRSAGVFF. In DNA, the CDR3 is TGTGCCAGCAGCTTACAAAGAAGCGCGGGGGTTTTCTTT.

The chain uses TRBV7-9 and TRBJ1-5; no clear D gene. V was clipped by 5 bases and J by 14 bases, with 25 bases between them. Germline CDR1 is SEHNR and CDR2 is FQNEAQ (reference sequence). This CDR3 has 15 amino acids. In DNA form, the CDR3 reads TGTGCCAGCAGCGTTCGAATAAGCGGAGGGCGCGATGAGCATTTT. This encodes CASSVRISGGRDEHF.

V gene TRBV2 combines with J gene TRBJ2-4; D is tentatively TRBD1 or TRBD2 (6 bases each). Germline assignment: CDR1 SNHLY and CDR2 FYNNEI. V was pared by 8 bases and J by 8 bases, with 13 bases between. The CDR3 runs to 12 residues. The CDR3 is CASGVEGDIQYF. DNA for the CDR3: TGTGCCAGCGGCGTGGAGGGGGACATTCAGTACTTC.

The V call is TRBV24-1, the J call TRBJ2-3, with 7 bases aligning to TRBD1. Germline values: CDR1 KGHDR, CDR2 SFDVKD. The CDR3 sequence is 14 residues long. Losses at the gene ends were 4 bases for V and 3 bases for J; bases not matched to a gene: 3. CDR3 DNA: TGTGCCACCAGTGAGGGCAGGGGGACAGATACGCAGTATTTT. Its protein is CATSEGRGTDTQYF.

This clonotype was observed a single time. J is TRBJ2-3 and V is TRBV2; D uncertain. V was shortened by 8 bases and J by 1 base, with 10 bases between the two germline ends. This CDR3 is 13 amino acids long. Germline values: CDR1 SNHLY, CDR2 FYNNEI. The CDR3 DNA reads TGTGCCAGCCTGTGCGGAGGCACAGATACGCAGTATTTT. Protein product: CASLCGGTDTQYF.

The chain employs TRBV5-4 and TRBJ2-3; a weak D match, TRBD2 (5 bases). The V end lost 7 bases, the J end lost 4 bases, and 13 bases lay between the germline ends. Germline V gene data show CDR1 as SGHNT and CDR2 as YYREEE (reference sequence). The CDR3 covers 13 residues. The CDR3 DNA sequence: TGTGCCAGCGGGTACAGTAGCGCAGATACGCAGTATTTT. It translates to CASGYSSADTQYF.